These 3 T cell receptor beta chains share one sample of origin, sequenced in a study of blood T cell repertoires in COVID-19. Sequenced by immunoSEQ multiplex PCR; TCRdb stores in-frame clones only, minus some. The sample lists about 340,000 clones, about 83% occurring once. The sequenced sample was peripheral blood. Receptor source: a man between 25 and 39 years old with active or convalescent COVID-19.

J is TRBJ1-5 and V is TRBV7-8, with 9 bases lining up with TRBD1. With V trimmed by 6 bases and J by 6 bases, 12 bases remained unmatched. The CDR3 is 16 amino acids. Germline lookup yields CDR1 SGHVS and CDR2 FQNEAQ. CDR3 DNA: TGTGCCAGCAGTCCAACCGGGACAGGGATTTTTCAGCCCCAGCATTTT. It translates to CASSPTGTGIFQPQHF.

The chain carries TRBV4-3 and TRBJ2-5; D is perhaps TRBD1 (6 bases). This CDR3 contains 15 residues. Trimming cost V 0 bases and J 4 bases, with 12 bases left between them. CDR1 is LGHNA, CDR2 YSLEER, per germline. CDR3 loop: CASSQERHRAETQYF. The DNA of the CDR3 is TGCGCCAGCAGCCAAGAACGGCACAGGGCAGAGACCCAGTACTTC.

V gene TRBV11-2 combines with J gene TRBJ2-3; D not certain. CDR1 is SGHAT, CDR2 FQNNGV, per germline. This CDR3 is built from 15 residues. The V end was cut by 3 bases, the J end by 2 bases, with 12 bases between. CDR3 sequence reads: CASSFLPRDTDTQYF. CDR3 DNA sequence: TGTGCCAGCAGCTTCTTACCGCGAGACACAGATACGCAGTATTTT.